This note documents a single TCR beta chain sequence. The sample is drawn from a study of blood T cell repertoires in COVID-19. Overall study: The study drew acute and convalescent COVID-19 samples from the United States, Italy and Spain.

The CDR3 is made up of 13 amino acids. Germline assignment: CDR1 LNHDA and CDR2 SQIVND (reference sequence). The V end lost 10 bases, the J end lost 5 bases, and 16 bases lay between the germline ends. Original processing methods: Using reference gene primer amplification, nucleated cell counts were estimated. Produced via immunoSEQ multiplex PCR; TCRdb's table is partial and in-frame only. Clone size and V and J calls were adopted from that table, with D and trimming inferred from the DNA. The sample holds about 63,000 clones, 83% seen once. The TCR sequence derives from a human donor in a cohort sampled during active COVID-19. V and J are TRBV19 and TRBJ2-3; D might be TRBD2 (5 bases). Source material: peripheral blood. The CDR3 DNA reads TGTGCCACGTCCCCTACTAGTCAAGATACGCAGTATTTT. The encoded protein is CATSPTSQDTQYF.